This T cell receptor (beta chain) was sequenced in a study of blood T cell repertoires in COVID-19. The V end was cut by 5 bases, the J end by 4 bases, with 9 bases between. Germline V gene data show CDR1 as MNHEY and CDR2 as SMNVEV (reference sequence). CDR3 length: 13 amino acids. A few counts support this clone. Measured with immunoSEQ multiplex PCR; TCRdb has only the in-frame clones, and not every one. The data contain nearly 90,000 clones, roughly 88% of them seen just once; the ten biggest clones take up roughly 0.51%. This TCR was sampled from a man aged 55 to 70 with acute or convalescent COVID-19. V is TRBV27 and J is TRBJ1-5; TRBD1 is a possible D gene (6 bases). The sample was peripheral blood. CDR3 sequence: CASSLTGNQPQHF. The CDR3 DNA follows: TGTGCCAGCAGTCTGACAGGAAATCAGCCCCAGCATTTT.